The source of this TCR beta chain is a study of T cell responses to AZD1222 COVID-19 vaccine. On this clone itself: Its antigen is still unknown.

The CDR3 consists of 16 residues. V was pared by 2 bases and J by 5 bases, with 19 bases between. In germline, CDR1 is SGDLS, CDR2 YYNGEE. Using immunoSEQ multiplex PCR, the repertoire was profiled, and TCRdb retains in-frame clones only, with some absent. The data show 100,000 or so clones, less than 95% seen once. Study conclusions and caveats: Unmutated variant regions are reportedly targeted by nearly half of spike-specific TCRs.

This rearrangement joins TRBV9 to TRBJ1-2; D perhaps matches TRBD1 (5 bases). The sequence derives from an adult in good health. Sample: peripheral blood, taken on day 0 of AZD1222 vaccination. Here the CDR3 reads CASSVDSRGVAYGYTF. In DNA form, the CDR3 reads TGTGCCAGCAGCGTCGACAGTAGAGGGGTAGCATATGGCTACACCTTC. The full variable domain, completed using reference TRBV9 and TRBJ1-2, is DSGVTQTPKHLITATGQRVTLRCSPRSGDLSVYWYQQSLDQGLQFLIQYYNGEERAKGNILERFSAQQFPDLHSELNLSSLELGDSALYFCASSVDSRGVAYGYTFGSGTRLTVV.